This TCR beta chain is from a study of molecular identifiers for immune sequencing clone quantification. Germline V gives CDR1 SGHDN, CDR2 FVKESK. CDR3 length equals 15 residues. Worth noting for this clonotype: This clone may be a read error of a much larger clone one base away.

TCRdb used MiXCR to reprocess the PCR reads, holding one entry per CDR3 protein. The sample holds about 640,000 distinct CDR3 sequences; less than 20% are singletons and the top ten take approximately 0.9%. Specimen: naive CD8+ T cells from blood, with Jurkat cell RNA spiked in. Subset indicated: FACS-sorted CD8+CD4-CCR7+CD45RA+ naive T cells. The rearrangement uses TRBV14 and TRBJ1-4; D remains unclear. The sequence was collected from a human donor in good health. Some libraries in this study had Jurkat cell RNA spiked in. The CDR3 DNA follows: TGTGCCGGCAGCCCAATTCGAGCAACTAATGAAAAACTGTTTTTT. This codes for CAGSPIRATNEKLFF.